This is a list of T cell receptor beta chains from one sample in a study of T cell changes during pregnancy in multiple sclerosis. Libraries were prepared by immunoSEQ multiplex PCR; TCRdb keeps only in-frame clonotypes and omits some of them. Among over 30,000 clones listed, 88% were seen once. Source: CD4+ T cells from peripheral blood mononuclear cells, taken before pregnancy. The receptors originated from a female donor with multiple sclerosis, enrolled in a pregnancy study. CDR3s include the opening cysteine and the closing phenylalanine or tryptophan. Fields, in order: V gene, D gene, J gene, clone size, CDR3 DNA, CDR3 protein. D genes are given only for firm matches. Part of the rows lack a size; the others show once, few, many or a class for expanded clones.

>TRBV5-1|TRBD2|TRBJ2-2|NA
TGCGCCAGCAGCTTGGAAGGTCGGGGGGAGTCGGTCACCGGGGAGCTGTTTTTT
CASSLEGRGESVTGELFF
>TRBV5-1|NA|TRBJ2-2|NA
TGCGCCAGCAGCTTGGATACAGCGGGCGGGGAGCTGTTTTTT
CASSLDTAGGELFF
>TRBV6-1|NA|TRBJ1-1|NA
TGTGCCAGCAGTGAAGGTACGGGAGTGTTGGACACTGAAGCTTTCTTT
CASSEGTGVLDTEAFF
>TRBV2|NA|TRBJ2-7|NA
TGTGCCAGCAGTGGGGGGACACATACCTACGAGCAGTACTTC
CASSGGTHTYEQYF
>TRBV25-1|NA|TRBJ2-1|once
TGTGCCAGCAGTGAGGGGCTAGCGCCCTACAATGAGCAGTTCTTC
CASSEGLAPYNEQFF
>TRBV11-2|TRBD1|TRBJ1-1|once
TGTGCCAGCAGCCAAAGGACAGGGGCCAACACTGAAGCTTTCTTT
CASSQRTGANTEAFF
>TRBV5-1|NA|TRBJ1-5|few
TGCGCCAGCAGCTTGACTCCAGGTGAGAATCAGCCCCAGCATTTT
CASSLTPGENQPQHF
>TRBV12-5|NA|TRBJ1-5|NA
TGTGCTAGTGGTTTTGGGGGGGACGGGGCGCCCCAGCATTTT
CASGFGGDGAPQHF
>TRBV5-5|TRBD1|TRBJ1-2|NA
TGTGCCAGCAGCTTGGAGACAGGGAACTATGGCTACACCTTC
CASSLETGNYGYTF
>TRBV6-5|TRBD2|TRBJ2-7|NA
TGTGCCAGCACCGTCGGGGTGGGAGGGAGGTACGAGCAGTACTTC
CASTVGVGGRYEQYF
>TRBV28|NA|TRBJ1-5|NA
TGTGCCAGCAGTCCCGCGTCCGGGTATAGCAATCAGCCCCAGCATTTT
CASSPASGYSNQPQHF
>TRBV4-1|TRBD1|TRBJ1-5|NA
TGCGCCAGCAGCCAAGATACAGGGGCGGGTCAGCCCCAGCATTTT
CASSQDTGAGQPQHF
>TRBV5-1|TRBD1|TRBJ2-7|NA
TGCGCCAGCAGCGACAGGGGGCCCCCCTACGAGCAGTACTTC
CASSDRGPPYEQYF
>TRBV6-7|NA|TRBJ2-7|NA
TGTGCCAGGGCGGGCCTGATCGGGGACGAGCAGTACTTC
CARAGLIGDEQYF
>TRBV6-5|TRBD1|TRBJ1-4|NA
TGTGCCAGCAGTTCCCGACAGGGAGGTGAAAAACTGTTTTTT
CASSSRQGGEKLFF
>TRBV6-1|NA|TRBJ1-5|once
TGTGCCAGCAGCCGGAGCAGGGATCAGCCCCAGCATTTT
CASSRSRDQPQHF
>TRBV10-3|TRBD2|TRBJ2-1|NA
TGTGCCATCAATCGAGAGCGGGATGCCGATGAGCAGTTCTTC
CAINRERDADEQFF